The clone carrying this T cell receptor (beta chain) was picked up one time. The sample belongs to a study of blood T cell repertoires in COVID-19. Study background: There were acute and convalescent COVID-19 samples, and they came from the United States, Italy and Spain. Sample material is recorded as cDNA or gDNA derived from T cells, B-cell-depleted T cells, or PBMCs.

V was pared by 4 bases and J by 6 bases, with 7 bases of the junction left unmatched. Germline loops: CDR1 SGHDT, CDR2 YYEEEE. This CDR3 spans 15 amino acids. Per the study methods: Using reference gene primer amplification, nucleated cell counts were estimated. Assay: immunoSEQ multiplex PCR; the TCRdb copy retains only in-frame clones and omits some. V, J and clone size reflect that table, while D and trimming were determined from the DNA. This table holds about 220,000 clones, roughly 82% found once. This clonotype was obtained from a man in his fifties with active or convalescent COVID-19. The rearrangement uses TRBV5-6 and TRBJ2-2; the match to TRBD1 covers 9 bases. The specimen was peripheral blood. The CDR3 DNA sequence: TGTGCCAGCAGCGTCCGGGACAGGGTCTCCGGGGAGCTGTTTTTT. Translating it yields CASSVRDRVSGELFF. Complete variable domain (other parts from reference TRBV5-6 and TRBJ2-2): DAGVTQSPTHLIKTRGQQVTLRCSPKSGHDTVSWYQQALGQGPQFIFQYYEEEERQRGNFPDRFSGHQFPNYSSELNVNALLLGDSALYLCASSVRDRVSGELFFGEGSRLTVL.